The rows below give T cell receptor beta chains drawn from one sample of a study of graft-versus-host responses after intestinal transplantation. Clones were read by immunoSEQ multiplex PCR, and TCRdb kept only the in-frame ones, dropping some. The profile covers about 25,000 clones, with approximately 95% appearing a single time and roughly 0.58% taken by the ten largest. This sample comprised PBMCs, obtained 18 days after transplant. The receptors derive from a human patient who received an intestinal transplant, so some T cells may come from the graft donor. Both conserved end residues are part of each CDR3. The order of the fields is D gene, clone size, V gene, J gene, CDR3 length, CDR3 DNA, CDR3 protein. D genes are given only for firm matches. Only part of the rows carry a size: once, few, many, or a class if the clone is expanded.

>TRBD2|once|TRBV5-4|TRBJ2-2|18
TGTGCCAGCAGCCCTCGACTAGCGGGGGGGCCTGACACCGGGGAGCTGTTTTTT
CASSPRLAGGPDTGELFF
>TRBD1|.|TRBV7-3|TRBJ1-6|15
TGTGCCAGCAGCTTAGGGGACAGGTTTAATTCACCCCTCCACTTT
CASSLGDRFNSPLHF
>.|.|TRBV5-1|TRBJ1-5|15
TGCGCCAGCAGCCCGAGGCCTGGAGGACATCAGCCCCAGCATTTT
CASSPRPGGHQPQHF
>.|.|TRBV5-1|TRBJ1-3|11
TGCGCCAGCGGGTCCGGAAACACCATATATTTT
CASGSGNTIYF
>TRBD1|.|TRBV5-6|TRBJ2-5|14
TGTGCCAGCAGCCCGGACAGGGAACAAGAGACCCAGTACTTC
CASSPDREQETQYF
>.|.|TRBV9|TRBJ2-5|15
TGTGCCAGCAGCGAGGTCGGGACTTCTCAAGAGACCCAGTACTTC
CASSEVGTSQETQYF
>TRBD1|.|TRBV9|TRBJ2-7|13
TGTGCCAGCAGCCCCGGACAGGGCTTCCAGCAGTACTTC
CASSPGQGFQQYF
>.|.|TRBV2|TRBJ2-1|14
TGTGCCAGCCCCGCGCCAGCGGCCTACAATGAGCAGTTCTTC
CASPAPAAYNEQFF
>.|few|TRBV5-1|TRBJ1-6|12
TGCGCCAGCAGCTTGGAGGGTTCACCCCTCCACTTT
CASSLEGSPLHF
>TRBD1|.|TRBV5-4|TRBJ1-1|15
TGTGCCAGCAGCTTGGAGACTGCAGGGGGGACTGAAGCTTTCTTT
CASSLETAGGTEAFF
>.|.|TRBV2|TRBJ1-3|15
TGTGCCAGCAGCGACGCAGGCTACAGTGGAAACACCATATATTTT
CASSDAGYSGNTIYF
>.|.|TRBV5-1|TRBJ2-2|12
TGCGCCAGCAGCTTAAACACCGGGGAGCTGTTTTTT
CASSLNTGELFF
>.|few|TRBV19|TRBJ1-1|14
TGTGCCAGTAGTATAAGGACGCGGAGCACTGAAGCTTTCTTT
CASSIRTRSTEAFF
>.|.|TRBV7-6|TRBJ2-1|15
TGTGCCAGCACCCCAGACACGAGCTCCTACAATGAGCAGTTCTTC
CASTPDTSSYNEQFF
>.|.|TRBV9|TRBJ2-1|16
TGTGCCAGCAGCGTAGCTACCGGGGTTACCTACAATGAGCAGTTCTTC
CASSVATGVTYNEQFF
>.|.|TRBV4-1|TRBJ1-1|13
TGCGCCAGCAGCCCAGGGCCCCACACTGAAGCTTTCTTT
CASSPGPHTEAFF
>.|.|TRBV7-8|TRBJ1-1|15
TGTGCCAGCAGCTTACGTGTCAGTCAGGACACTGAAGCTTTCTTT
CASSLRVSQDTEAFF
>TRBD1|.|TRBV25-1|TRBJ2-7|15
TGTGCCAGCAGTGAATTAGGGGGCTCGACCTACGAGCAGTACTTC
CASSELGGSTYEQYF
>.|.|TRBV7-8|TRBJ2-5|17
TGTGCCAGCAGCTTGGCTAGAGGGCTTACAGGGACGGAGACCCAGTACTTC
CASSLARGLTGTETQYF
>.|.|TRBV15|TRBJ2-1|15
TGTGCCACCAGCAGAGATGCGTCCGGGTCGGGTGAGCAGTTCTTC
CATSRDASGSGEQFF
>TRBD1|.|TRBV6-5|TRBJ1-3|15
TGTGCCAGCCAACCGGGACAGAGCTCTGGAAACACCATATATTTT
CASQPGQSSGNTIYF
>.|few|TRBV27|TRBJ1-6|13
TGTGCCAGCAGGTCGACCAGCTCTTCACCCCTCCACTTT
CASRSTSSSPLHF
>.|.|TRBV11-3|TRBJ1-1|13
TGTGCCAGCAGCTTAGTTTCCGGCACTGAAGCTTTCTTT
CASSLVSGTEAFF
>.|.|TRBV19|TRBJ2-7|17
TGTGCCAGTAGTATGAGGGCTACGGGGGGCCTTCCCAACGAGCAGTACTTC
CASSMRATGGLPNEQYF
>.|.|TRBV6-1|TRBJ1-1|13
TGTGCCAGCGGTAAAGCAGTGAACACTGAAGCTTTCTTT
CASGKAVNTEAFF
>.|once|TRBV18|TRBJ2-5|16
TGTGCCAGCTCACCAGTGGGTAGGTCCTACCAAGAGACCCAGTACTTC
CASSPVGRSYQETQYF